This T cell receptor (beta chain) was sequenced for a study of CXCR3-negative and CXCR3-positive naive CD8 T cells. Study-wide results and limits: Naive CXCR3-positive and CXCR3-negative cells shared TRBV-TRBJ usage; memory cells diverged. CXCR3 expression dropped partially after cryopreservation, and most assays relied on fresh PBMCs. Relative to CXCR3-negative naive cells, CXCR3-positive naive cells had more hydrophobic TRB CDR3s.

cDNA libraries for TRB were generated by 5' RACE incorporating UMI labels. Each CDR3 protein gets one entry in TCRdb, which reprocessed the 5' RACE reads and gives no DNA. The sample's table shows 75,000 or so distinct CDR3 sequences. Every individual CD8+ T cell subset underwent sorting in triplicate at around 300,000 cells apiece. For this clonotype: Its antigen remains unknown.

In germline, CDR1 is SGHTA, CDR2 FQGTGA. The CDR3 spans 17 residues. The clonotype originates from a human donor in good health. Some clones in this sample may be carry-over from other donors' samples. The sequenced sample was naive CXCR3- CD8+ T cells from blood. Described subset: CD45RO-CCR7+CD27+CD95- naive CD8+ T cells lacking CXCR3 (TNR3-). The chain employs TRBV7-3 and TRBJ2-2; TCRdb indicates TRBD2, and absent DNA this call remains unverified. CDR3 loop: CASSSTLAGVNTGELFF.